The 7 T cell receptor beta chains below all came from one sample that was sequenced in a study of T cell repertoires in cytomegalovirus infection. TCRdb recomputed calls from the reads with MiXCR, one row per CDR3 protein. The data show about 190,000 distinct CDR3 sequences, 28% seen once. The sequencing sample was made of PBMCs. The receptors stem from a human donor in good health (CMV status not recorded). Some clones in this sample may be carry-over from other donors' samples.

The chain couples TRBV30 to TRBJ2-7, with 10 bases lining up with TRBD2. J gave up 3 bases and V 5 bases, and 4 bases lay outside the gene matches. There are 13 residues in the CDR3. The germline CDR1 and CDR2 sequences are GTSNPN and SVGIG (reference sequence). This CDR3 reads CAWASGGIYEQYF. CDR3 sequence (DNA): TGTGCCTGGGCTAGCGGGGGTATCTACGAGCAGTACTTC.

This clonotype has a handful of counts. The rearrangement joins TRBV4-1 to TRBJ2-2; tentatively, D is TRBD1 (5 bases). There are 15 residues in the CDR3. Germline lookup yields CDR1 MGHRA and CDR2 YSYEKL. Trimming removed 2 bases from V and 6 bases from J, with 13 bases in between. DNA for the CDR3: TGCGCCAGCAGCCAAACCTCGACAGAATCCGGGGAGCTGTTTTTT. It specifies CASSQTSTESGELFF.

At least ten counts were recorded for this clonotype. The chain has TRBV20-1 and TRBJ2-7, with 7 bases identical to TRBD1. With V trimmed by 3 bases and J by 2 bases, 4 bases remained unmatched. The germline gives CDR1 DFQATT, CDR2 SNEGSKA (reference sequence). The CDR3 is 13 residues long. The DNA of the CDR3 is TGCAGTGCTAGCGGGACAGATCCCTACGAGCAGTACTTC. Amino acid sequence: CSASGTDPYEQYF.

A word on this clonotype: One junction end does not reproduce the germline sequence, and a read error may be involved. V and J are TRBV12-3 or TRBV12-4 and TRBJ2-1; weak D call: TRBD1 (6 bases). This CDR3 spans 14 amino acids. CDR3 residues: CDSSPVNIDRMQFF. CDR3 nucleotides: TGTGACAGCAGTCCCGTTAATATCGACAGGATGCAGTTCTTC.

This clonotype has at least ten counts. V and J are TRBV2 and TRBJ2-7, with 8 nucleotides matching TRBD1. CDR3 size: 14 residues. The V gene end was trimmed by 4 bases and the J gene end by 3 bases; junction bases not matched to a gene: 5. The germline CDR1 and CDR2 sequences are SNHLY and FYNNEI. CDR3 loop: CASSGTGIFYEQYF. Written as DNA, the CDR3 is TGTGCCAGCAGTGGGACAGGGATATTCTACGAGCAGTACTTC.

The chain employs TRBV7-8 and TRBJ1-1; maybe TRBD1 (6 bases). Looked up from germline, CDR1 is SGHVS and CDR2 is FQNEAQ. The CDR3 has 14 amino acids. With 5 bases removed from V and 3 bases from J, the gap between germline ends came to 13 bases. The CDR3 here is CASSRGGRDTEAFF. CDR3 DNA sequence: TGTGCCAGCAGCCGAGGGGGGAGGGACACTGAAGCTTTCTTT.

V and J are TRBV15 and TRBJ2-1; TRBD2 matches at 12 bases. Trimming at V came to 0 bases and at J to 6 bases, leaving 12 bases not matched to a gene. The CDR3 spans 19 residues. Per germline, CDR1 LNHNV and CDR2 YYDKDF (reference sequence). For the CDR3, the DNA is TGTGCCACCAGCAGAGATTACCCCAAGACTAGCGGGGGATCCAATGAGCAGTTCTTC. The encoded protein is CATSRDYPKTSGGSNEQFF.